The sequence of this TCR beta chain was determined in a study of shared clonotypes between healthy human individuals (dated by TCRdb to 2019 to 2021). Notes on the research overall: A couple of women and three men aged 18 to 49 years were included in the cohort. Different laboratories and diverse techniques were used to prepare libraries and sequence TCR repertoires, to increase sequencing depth and limit assay-specific biases. To estimate repertoire size and how much clonotype sharing occurs between individuals, the study deeply sequenced the blood TCR repertoires of five healthy adults. Per donor, leukapheresis produced somewhere between about 0.8 and 9 billion PBMCs. For each donor, CD4 naive and CD4 memory were each given three plates, CD8 naive was given two plates, and CD8 memory was given one plate.

Concerning this clone: It lacks a known antigen. No much larger clone is present one base from it, and per-base qualities are unavailable.

The CDR1 and CDR2 encoded by the germline V gene are SGHAT and FQNNGV. Including the terminal cysteine and phenylalanine, the CDR3 comprises 16 residues. The retained sequence is limited to the CDR3, 48 bases, with the frame set at the first base. At the junction V is shortened by 5 bases and J by 5 bases; bases outside the gene matches: 14. TCR CDR3 regions were amplified from genomic DNA by multiplex PCR using the deep immunoSEQ assay. Extracted genomic DNA from each cell subset was spread evenly across all wells of several immunoSEQ 96-well plates, with each plate serving as a replicate. Each replicate PCR for sorted subsets received approximately 200 ng genomic DNA, equal to tens of thousands of T cell genomes. The purified libraries were quantified using a Qubit 3.0 fluorometer, sized with a Bioanalyzer 2100, and then quantified again using the KAPA Library Quantification kit. Each immunoSEQ 96-well plate was sequenced on its own single-read 150-cycle Illumina NextSeq 550 flow cell. From the authors' description of their analysis: Because the immunoSEQ output included only junctional sequences and no quality scores, the filtering could not be the same as the filtering used for full-length reads. Sequences were annotated with PyIR, a Python wrapper for IgBLAST v1.9, using IMGT germline references to assign V/J genes and CDR3. Reads were filtered out if the reads had weak V/J assignments (E-value above 1e-6), no CDR3, stop codons, out-of-frame junctions, or ambiguous translated residues. V3J clonotypes were defined as sequences sharing an identical inferred V gene, J gene, and CDR3 amino acid sequence. Percentage overlap between repertoires was computed as shared unique clonotypes divided by the size of the smaller repertoire. Richness of each repertoire was evaluated using RTK rarefaction, the Chao1 estimator, and Recon v2.1 estimates of unobserved clonotypes. OLGA was used to compute generation probabilities for all TCRbeta clonotypes that the gDNA method yielded from a handful of donors. What TCRdb holds here is the immuneACCESS table cut down to in-frame rearrangements. Part of the clones is not present; checked against another copy, under half of the missing clones reflect an unresolved V gene, and the others are unexplained. That table gives V, J and clone size, and the DNA gave D and trimming. The sample includes 900,000 to 1,200,000 clones, with 70% to 80% observed a single time. The leading ten clones occupy roughly 0.61% of the sample.

The donors were healthy, HIV-negative adults with no recently reported acute infections or vaccinations. All donors were Caucasian adults living in Nashville, Tennessee, USA. Magnetic negative selection was used to enrich CD4+ T cells, after which naive cells were positively selected on CD45RA and the negative fraction became the memory subset. Blood was obtained by leukapheresis, after which PBMCs were separated by Ficoll-Histopaque density gradient centrifugation and cryopreserved in liquid nitrogen vapor phase. Analytical flow cytometry was used to check the purity and quantity of each magnetically sorted T cell population. Genomic DNA was isolated from each sorted fraction and quantified by UV absorbance on a Nanodrop 2000c. General conclusions and limits of the study: Rarefaction of sorted-subset datasets indicated incomplete sequencing despite the large sequencing depth. Naive subsets generally had larger estimated clonotype richness than memory subsets. Pairwise subsampling led to the expectation that sequencing depth would affect the degree of clonotype sharing among donors. Compared with non-shared clonotypes, the clonotypes found in all four sorted-subset donors had higher generation probabilities. Approximately 4.8% of naive CD4, 3.5% of naive CD8, 2.3% of memory CD4, and 0.4% of memory CD8 clonotypes were shared across several donors. The genetic and exposure-history diversity represented was limited by the small number of donors. Sampling was restricted to blood, and TCR repertoires in tissues likely differ from the TCR repertoires found in blood.

Sequences were obtained from memory CD4+ T cells from PBMCs. Per the publication, the cell subset or site label means: CD45RA-negative fraction. The chain is encoded by TRBV11-2 joined to TRBJ2-7; 8 bases in the junction line up with TRBD2. The clonotype was recovered from a man aged 18-30 years in good health. Some clones in this sample may be carry-over from other donors' samples. This receptor has the CDR3 CASSKYTGTRSHEQYF. The bases are TGTGCCAGCAGCAAATACACCGGGACTAGGTCCCACGAGCAGTACTTC.